These 28 T cell receptor beta chains were sequenced from one sample in a study of T cell responses to AZD1222 COVID-19 vaccine. Using immunoSEQ multiplex PCR, the repertoire was profiled, and TCRdb retains in-frame clones only, with some absent. The profile covers under 150,000 clones, with roughly 90% appearing a single time and around 2.7% taken by the ten largest. The source was peripheral blood, collected on day 0 of AZD1222 vaccination. These receptors were taken from an adult in good health.

The genes are TRBV24-1 and TRBJ2-7, with D hard to call. V lost 9 bases and J 3 bases, leaving 11 bases between the germline ends. Germline CDR1 KGHDR, CDR2 SFDVKD. CDR3 length equals 12 residues. The CDR3 sequence: CATPSLIYEQYF. The CDR3 coding sequence is TGTGCCACCCCTTCCCTCATCTACGAGCAGTACTTC.

The V gene is TRBV15, the J gene TRBJ2-7; D unresolved. This CDR3 is 11 amino acids long. Trimming removed 4 bases from V and 6 bases from J, with 7 bases in between. Germline V gives CDR1 LNHNV, CDR2 YYDKDF (reference sequence). CDR3 bases: TGTGCCACCAGCACCGGCCCCGAGCAGTACTTC. This gives the protein CATSTGPEQYF.

The J gene is TRBJ1-1, the V gene TRBV5-1, with a weak D call TRBD1 (6 bases). Trimming left V 4 bases short and J 0 bases short, with 16 bases between. Germline V gives CDR1 SGHRS, CDR2 YFSETQ. This CDR3 has 16 residues. The CDR3 loop reads CASSPRGLTLNTEAFF. The CDR3 nucleotides read TGCGCCAGCAGCCCCCGGGGGCTTACGTTGAACACTGAAGCTTTCTTT.

The chain uses TRBV30 and TRBJ1-2; 7 bases fit TRBD1. Unmatched junction bases numbered 7, after V lost 6 bases and J lost 0 bases. CDR1 and CDR2 from the germline V gene are GTSNPN and SVGIG (reference sequence). CDR3 length equals 14 residues. The CDR3 loop is CACLADRANYGYTF. The CDR3, as DNA: TGTGCCTGCCTAGCTGACAGGGCTAACTATGGCTACACCTTC.

V usage is TRBV5-1 and J usage is TRBJ2-2, with D uncertain. The germline gives CDR1 SGHRS, CDR2 YFSETQ. V lost 4 bases, J lost 4 bases, and 8 bases lay in between. The CDR3 is 13 amino acids. CDR3 sequence: CASSETPTGELFF. CDR3 DNA sequence: TGCGCCAGCAGCGAGACCCCCACCGGGGAGCTGTTTTTT.

This chain uses TRBV7-6 with TRBJ1-3; 7 bases match TRBD1. The ends lost 4 bases at V and 5 bases at J; junction bases unmatched: 11. Per germline, CDR1 SGHVS and CDR2 FNYEAQ. CDR3 length equals 16 residues. CDR3 sequence reads: CASSSRTRDRRNTIYF. CDR3 sequence (DNA): TGTGCCAGCAGCTCCCGCACCCGGGACAGAAGAAACACCATATATTTT.

The chain employs TRBV3-1 (or the pseudogene TRBV3-2) and TRBJ2-7, with TRBD2 matching over 7 bases. V dropped 1 base and J dropped 1; count of bases not matched to a gene: 7. CDR3 length: 16 amino acids. Germline CDR1 and CDR2: LGHDT and YNNKEL (reference sequence). CDR3 nucleotides: TGTGCCAGCAGCCAAGGTGTAACTAGCGCATCCTACGAGCAGTACTTC. Translated, it gives CASSQGVTSASYEQYF.

This clone was detected once. This rearrangement joins TRBV28 to TRBJ1-2; TRBD1 matches 7 bases. J gave up 3 bases and V 1 base, and 5 bases lay outside the gene matches. The germline V gene encodes CDR1 MDHEN and CDR2 SYDVKM. CDR3 size: 15 residues. The CDR3: CASSLLGGGDYGYTF. The DNA of the CDR3 is TGTGCCAGCAGTTTATTAGGGGGCGGGGACTATGGCTACACCTTC.

This sequence joins TRBV5-1 and TRBJ2-5, with TRBD2 matching over 15 bases. V gave up 3 bases and J gave up 5 bases; unmatched junction bases: 2. Germline-derived CDR1 and CDR2 are SGHRS and YFSETQ. The CDR3 has 15 residues. The CDR3, as DNA: TGCGCCAGCAGCTCGGGACTAGCGGGAGGTGAGACCCAGTACTTC. Protein product: CASSSGLAGGETQYF. Combining the CDR3 with reference TRBV5-1 and TRBJ2-5 gives the whole variable domain KAGVTQTPRYLIKTRGQQVTLSCSPISGHRSVSWYQQTPGQGLQFLFEYFSETQRNKGNFPGRFSGRQFSNSRSEMNVSTLELGDSALYLCASSSGLAGGETQYFGPGTRLLVL.

The sample holds one count of this clone. This chain connects TRBV9 to TRBJ1-2, with D possibly being TRBD1 (6 bases). The CDR3 spans 15 residues. The V gene lost 0 bases and the J gene lost 2 bases, with 11 bases spanning the gap. The germline CDR1 and CDR2 sequences are SGDLS and YYNGEE. CDR3 DNA sequence: TGTGCCAGCAGCGTAGGTCAGGGGCCCAACTATGGCTACACCTTC. Its translation: CASSVGQGPNYGYTF.

The chain has TRBV7-9 and TRBJ2-7; D remains ambiguous. CDR3 length: 12 amino acids. CDR1 and CDR2 from the germline V gene are SEHNR and FQNEAQ (reference sequence). V lost 1 base and J 2 bases, leaving 3 bases between the germline ends. The CDR3: CASSLVPYEQYF. In DNA, the CDR3 is TGTGCCAGCAGCTTAGTGCCCTACGAGCAGTACTTC.

The V call is TRBV28, the J call TRBJ2-3; D is perhaps TRBD2 (6 bases). V lost 2 bases to trimming and J lost 0 bases, with 9 bases between them. The CDR3 has 15 residues. Per germline, CDR1 MDHEN and CDR2 SYDVKM. CDR3 nucleotides: TGTGCCAGCAGTTTACGGCTAGCGAGCACAGATACGCAGTATTTT. It is translated as CASSLRLASTDTQYF.

The rearrangement links TRBV2 to TRBJ1-1, with a weak D call TRBD1 (6 bases). V was clipped by 4 bases and J by 2 bases, with 11 bases between them. The CDR3 sequence is 14 residues long. Germline assignment: CDR1 SNHLY and CDR2 FYNNEI. The CDR3 loop is CASSGGGGNTEAFF. The CDR3 DNA follows: TGTGCCAGCAGTGGTGGAGGGGGAAACACTGAAGCTTTCTTT.

V and J are TRBV19 and TRBJ2-5, with D possibly called TRBD1 or TRBD2 (6 bases each). This CDR3 comprises 14 residues. The V gene lost 1 base and the J gene lost 5 bases, with 11 bases spanning the gap. Germline assignment: CDR1 LNHDA and CDR2 SQIVND (reference sequence). CDR3 in amino acids: CASSIAGGGETQYF. The CDR3 region has the DNA TGTGCCAGTAGTATAGCCGGAGGGGGGGAGACCCAGTACTTC.

DNA for the CDR3: TGTGCCAGCAGCCCCCGCGCGGGGGACACTGAAGCTTTCTTT. This codes for CASSPRAGDTEAFF. This chain uses TRBV4-2 with TRBJ1-1, with D tentatively TRBD1 (5 bases). Germline V gene data show CDR1 as LGHNA and CDR2 as YNFKEQ. This CDR3 is built from 14 residues. The V end lost 4 bases, the J end lost 3 bases, and 12 bases lay between the germline ends.

In its sample, this clone was seen once. V gene TRBV11-3 combines with J gene TRBJ2-7; 11 bases are a match to TRBD2. V lost 4 bases and J lost 4; bases outside the gene matches: 6. This CDR3 is 15 amino acids long. Germline V gene sequence: CDR1 SGHNT, CDR2 YENEEA. CDR3 nucleotides: TGTGCCAGCAGCTCTAGACTAGCGGGAAGTTACGAGCAGTACTTC. Protein sequence: CASSSRLAGSYEQYF.

This clone was recorded only once. This chain uses TRBV28 with TRBJ2-1, with 13 bases fitting TRBD2. Germline V CDR1 and CDR2: MDHEN, SYDVKM. The CDR3 runs 14 residues. The V segment lost 2 bases and the J segment 10 bases; nucleotides outside the gene matches: 2. CDR3 coding DNA: TGTGCCAGCAGTTTAACTAGCGGGGGGGACGAGCAGTTCTTC. It encodes CASSLTSGGDEQFF. Drawing the rest from reference TRBV28 and TRBJ2-1, the complete variable domain is DVKVTQSSRYLVKRTGEKVFLECVQDMDHENMFWYRQDPGLGLRLIYFSYDVKMKEKGDIPEGYSVSREKKERFSLILESASTNQTSMYLCASSLTSGGDEQFFGPGTRLTVL.

This clone was seen only a few times. V and J are TRBV6-6 and TRBJ2-1; 9 bases agree with TRBD2. The junction had 4 bases not matched to a gene; V was cut back by 0 bases and J by 4 bases. Germline CDR1 and CDR2: MNHNY and SVGAGI (reference sequence). The CDR3 runs to 16 residues. Here the CDR3 reads CASSYSRAGGYNEQFF. The CDR3 coding sequence is TGTGCCAGCAGTTACTCGAGAGCGGGAGGATACAATGAGCAGTTCTTC.

V usage is TRBV2 and J usage is TRBJ2-5, with TRBD2 matching over 7 bases. CDR1 SNHLY and CDR2 FYNNEI come from the germline V gene. The CDR3 is 12 residues long. With 10 bases clipped from V and 2 bases from J, the junction kept 4 bases outside the gene matches. The CDR3 loop is CATWGGQETQYF. CDR3 DNA: TGTGCCACCTGGGGGGGACAAGAGACCCAGTACTTC.

The CDR3 DNA reads TGCAGCGCCCCGGGGGGATCGGCGACCCAGTACTTC. Amino acids: CSAPGGSATQYF. V usage is TRBV29-1 and J usage is TRBJ2-5; TRBD2 agrees at 7 bases. Germline V gene data show CDR1 as SQVTM and CDR2 as ANQGSEA. The junction had 9 bases not matched to a gene; V was cut back by 7 bases and J by 7 bases. CDR3 length: 12 amino acids.

This sequence joins TRBV7-2 and TRBJ2-7; 12 bases align to TRBD2. The V segment lost 0 bases and the J segment 4 bases; nucleotides outside the gene matches: 4. From germline, CDR1 is SGHTA and CDR2 FQGNSA. The CDR3 is 16 residues long. CDR3 DNA sequence: TGTGCCAGCAGCTTAGCGCCCGGGACTAGCGGGTACGAGCAGTACTTC. This gives the protein CASSLAPGTSGYEQYF.

V gene TRBV9 combines with J gene TRBJ1-1; a weak D match, TRBD1 (5 bases). V was pared by 3 bases and J by 7 bases, with 13 bases between. Germline values: CDR1 SGDLS, CDR2 YYNGEE. The CDR3 consists of 13 residues. This CDR3 is CASSGGVTGEAFF. CDR3 coding DNA: TGTGCCAGCAGCGGAGGGGTTACTGGTGAAGCTTTCTTT.

The gene calls are TRBV4-2 and TRBJ2-7, with D perhaps being TRBD1 or TRBD2 (6 bases each). The ends were cut back, 1 base at V and 5 bases at J, with 18 bases in the middle. Germline V CDR1 and CDR2: LGHNA, YNFKEQ. The CDR3 loop spans 16 amino acids. The CDR3 loop is CASSQGGAVRQDEQYF. CDR3 nucleotides: TGTGCCAGCAGCCAAGGGGGGGCCGTCAGGCAGGACGAGCAGTACTTC.

This clone has just one count. V is TRBV11-3 and J is TRBJ2-7; 9 bases are a match to TRBD1. Germline V gene lookup returns CDR1 SGHNT and CDR2 YENEEA. The CDR3 runs to 15 residues. J lost 4 bases, V lost 5 bases, and 9 bases had no gene match. The CDR3 reads CASSLLRGQGYEQYF. The CDR3 bases are TGTGCCAGCAGCCTTCTTAGAGGACAGGGGTACGAGCAGTACTTC.

Regarding this clone: The sample holds other DNA sequences that translate to the same CDR3. The V gene is TRBV12-3 or TRBV12-4, the J gene TRBJ1-1; unclear D gene. This CDR3 comprises 13 residues. Trimming shortened V by 3 bases and J by 1 base, and 6 bases separated the two germline ends. The CDR3 reads CASSFYGNTEAFF. In nucleotides, the CDR3 is TGTGCCAGCAGTTTTTACGGGAACACTGAAGCTTTCTTT.

The chain combines TRBV3-1 (or the pseudogene TRBV3-2) with TRBJ2-3; D is unresolved. The ends were cut back, 1 base at V and 0 bases at J, with 11 bases in the middle. The germline V gene encodes CDR1 LGHDT and CDR2 YNNKEL (reference sequence). CDR3 size: 16 residues. The DNA for the CDR3 is TGTGCCAGCAGCCAAGTCATCGGGCCTAGCACAGATACGCAGTATTTT. This codes for CASSQVIGPSTDTQYF.

The CDR3 coding sequence is TGTGCCAGCAGCCAATACCGCGAGAACACTGAAGCTTTCTTT. Amino acid sequence: CASSQYRENTEAFF. The chain combines TRBV3-1 (or the pseudogene TRBV3-2) with TRBJ1-1; D gene unclear. The CDR3 has 14 amino acids. Trimming stripped 2 bases from V and 1 base from J, with 8 bases between. The germline gives CDR1 LGHDT, CDR2 YNNKEL (reference sequence).

V gene TRBV7-9 combines with J gene TRBJ2-1; TRBD1 agrees at 9 bases. The CDR3 runs 14 residues. Trimming removed 0 bases from V and 8 bases from J; junction bases left unmatched: 2. Germline CDR1 is SEHNR and CDR2 is FQNEAQ (reference sequence). The CDR3 coding sequence is TGTGCCAGCAGCTTAGCGGACAGGGGCGATGAGCAGTTCTTC. The encoded protein is CASSLADRGDEQFF.